A single sample is the source of the 24 T cell receptor beta chains below, sequenced in a study of cytomegalovirus exposure and HLA in healthy donors. In the PCR, 60 Vbeta and 13 Jbeta primers were used. Generated by immunoSEQ multiplex PCR, the TCRdb table keeps only in-frame clones and is missing some. Of 150,000 to 200,000 clones listed, about 82% are singletons. The specimen was PBMCs. These receptors all stem from a young woman in good health and CMV-seronegative.

V and J are TRBV30 and TRBJ2-5; 10 positions agree with TRBD1. This CDR3 is 15 amino acids long. The germline gives CDR1 GTSNPN, CDR2 SVGIG (reference sequence). With 5 bases clipped from V and 0 bases from J, the junction kept 6 bases outside the gene matches. This CDR3 reads CAWFWGQGNQETQYF. The CDR3 bases are TGTGCCTGGTTCTGGGGACAGGGGAACCAAGAGACCCAGTACTTC.

The V and J genes are TRBV21-1 and TRBJ2-5; the table gives TRBD2 as D, unverified against the DNA. TRBV21-1 is given as a pseudogene. This CDR3 has 15 residues. CDR3 in amino acids: CASSAGRDVQETQYF. CDR3 DNA: TGTGCCAGCAGCGCGGGACGGGACGTCCAAGAGACCCAGTACTTC.

This chain uses TRBV14 with TRBJ2-7; 7 nucleotides align to TRBD1. V dropped 0 bases and J dropped 2; count of bases not matched to a gene: 4. The CDR3 contains 15 residues. Germline CDR1 SGHDN, CDR2 FVKESK. CDR3 residues: CASSQEDRAPYEQYF. CDR3 nucleotide sequence: TGTGCCAGCAGCCAAGAAGACAGGGCCCCCTACGAGCAGTACTTC. Looking up the rest from reference TRBV14 and TRBJ2-7 gives the full variable domain: EAGVTQFPSHSVIEKGQTVTLRCDPISGHDNLYWYRRVMGKEIKFLLHFVKESKQDESGMPNNRFLAERTGGTYSTLKVQPAELEDSGVYFCASSQEDRAPYEQYFGPGTRLTVT.

The CDR3: CASSPGLPDNTIYF. CDR3 coding DNA: TGTGCCAGCAGCCCAGGGTTGCCGGACAACACCATATATTTT. The rearrangement links TRBV7-9 to TRBJ1-3; D might be TRBD1 (5 bases). CDR3 length: 14 residues. CDR1 is SEHNR and CDR2 is FQNEAQ in the germline V gene (reference sequence). V lost 5 bases, J lost 7 bases, and 15 bases lay in between. Full variable domain (rest looked up from reference TRBV7-9 and TRBJ1-3): DTGVSQNPRHKITKRGQNVTFRCDPISEHNRLYWYRQTLGQGPEFLTYFQNEAQLEKSRLLSDRFSAERPKGSFSTLEIQRTEQGDSAMYLCASSPGLPDNTIYFGEGSWLTVV.

The CDR3 region is CASSETAGTGELFF. The CDR3 nucleotides read TGTGCCAGCAGCGAGACTGCGGGCACCGGGGAGCTGTTTTTT. The rearrangement links TRBV7-8 to TRBJ2-2; possibly TRBD2 for D (5 bases). The CDR3 contains 14 residues. Trimming took 5 bases from V and 4 from J, leaving 11 bases between them. Germline lookup yields CDR1 SGHVS and CDR2 FQNEAQ.

This clone was observed many times. The rearrangement links TRBV19 to TRBJ1-5; no reliable D call. Trimming removed 3 bases from V and 6 bases from J, with 15 bases in between. The CDR3 has 15 residues. Germline values: CDR1 LNHDA, CDR2 SQIVND (reference sequence). Here the CDR3 DNA reads TGTGCCAGTAGTATTAGGGCGAGTGGGAGTCAGCCCCAGCATTTT. This encodes CASSIRASGSQPQHF.

The chain carries TRBV1 and TRBJ2-7; TRBD2, the table's D call, was not compared with the DNA. TRBV1 is termed a pseudogene. The CDR3 is 16 amino acids. The chain's CDR3 is CTSSQEKRGAPYEQYF. In DNA form, the CDR3 reads TGCACCAGCAGCCAAGAGAAGCGGGGGGCGCCCTACGAGCAGTACTTC.

This clone was counted a few times. This chain connects TRBV11-2 to TRBJ1-3, with 11 bases matching TRBD1. Germline V lookup: CDR1 SGHAT, CDR2 FQNNGV. With V trimmed by 5 bases and J by 4 bases, 4 bases remained unmatched. The CDR3 loop spans 15 amino acids. DNA for the CDR3: TGTGCCAGCAGCCGGGACAGGGGGATCGGAAACACCATATATTTT. Its translation: CASSRDRGIGNTIYF.

This chain connects TRBV6-1 to TRBJ2-3; D uncertain. The CDR3 has 13 amino acids. V was cut by 6 bases and J by 3 bases, with 10 bases left in between. The germline gives CDR1 MNHNS, CDR2 SASEGT. CDR3 amino acids: CASRSDGTDTQYF. CDR3 nucleotides: TGTGCCAGCAGGAGCGATGGGACAGATACGCAGTATTTT.

The chain couples TRBV7-2 to TRBJ1-2, with D possibly TRBD1 on 6 matching bases. Germline assignment: CDR1 SGHTA and CDR2 FQGNSA. This CDR3 has 18 residues. V lost 1 base and J 2 bases, leaving 20 bases between the germline ends. The CDR3 region has the DNA TGTGCCAGCAGCTTAGTTCTTATCCGGGGGGCGGAAAACTATGGCTACACCTTC. Translating it yields CASSLVLIRGAENYGYTF.

The CDR3 region is CSIRQGAYEQYF. Here the CDR3 DNA reads TGCAGCATAAGACAGGGGGCTTACGAGCAGTACTTC. This sequence joins TRBV29-1 and TRBJ2-7; TRBD1 matches at 10 bases. J gave up 4 bases and V 8 bases, and 5 bases lay outside the gene matches. The germline CDR1 and CDR2 sequences are SQVTM and ANQGSEA. The CDR3 consists of 12 residues.

This clone was seen a handful of times. The chain links TRBV19 to TRBJ2-6, with 11 bases matching TRBD1. This CDR3 spans 18 amino acids. The germline V gene encodes CDR1 LNHDA and CDR2 SQIVND (reference sequence). V was pared by 9 bases and J by 1 base, with 11 bases of the junction left unmatched. CDR3 residues: CASDSRDRGISGANVLTF. The CDR3 DNA follows: TGTGCCAGCGATTCCCGGGACAGGGGGATTTCTGGGGCCAACGTCCTGACTTTC.

This clone ranks as medium-sized. This CDR3 is CSGFGGGLNTQYF. The CDR3 DNA sequence: TGCAGCGGTTTTGGCGGGGGGCTCAATACGCAGTATTTT. The chain is built from TRBV29-1 and TRBJ2-3; 8 bases line up with TRBD2. CDR1 is SQVTM, CDR2 ANQGSEA, per germline. V shed 7 bases and J 7 bases; nucleotides not matched to a gene: 10. The CDR3 runs 13 residues.

The chain joins TRBV6-5 to TRBJ1-1; weak D call: TRBD1 (5 bases). Germline lookup yields CDR1 MNHEY and CDR2 SVGAGI. The CDR3 has 13 residues. V lost 4 bases, J lost 5 bases, and 11 bases lay in between. The CDR3 loop is CASSWRRGTEAFF. The CDR3 nucleotides are TGTGCCAGCAGTTGGCGACGGGGGACTGAAGCTTTCTTT.

Regarding this clone: Other DNA sequences in the same sample also yield this CDR3. V gene TRBV15 combines with J gene TRBJ1-5; D might be TRBD1 (5 bases). This CDR3 is 16 amino acids long. Germline V gene data show CDR1 as LNHNV and CDR2 as YYDKDF (reference sequence). The germline V and J ends were trimmed by 4 bases and 1 base, with 14 bases remaining between them. CDR3 in DNA: TGTGCCACCAGCAAGGGAGGGGCGAAAAGCAATCAGCCCCAGCATTTT. Translation gives CATSKGGAKSNQPQHF.

V and J are TRBV5-1 and TRBJ2-2; D perhaps matches TRBD1 (6 bases). V dropped 0 bases and J dropped 5 bases, with 11 bases sitting between them. Per the germline V gene, CDR1 is SGHRS and CDR2 is YFSETQ. This CDR3 region has 15 residues. CDR3 amino acids: CASSLDGGNTGELFF. The CDR3, as DNA: TGCGCCAGCAGCTTGGATGGGGGCAATACCGGGGAGCTGTTTTTT.

This chain connects TRBV7-9 to TRBJ2-5; 8 bases match TRBD1. Germline assignment: CDR1 SEHNR and CDR2 FQNEAQ (reference sequence). J gave up 5 bases and V 4 bases, and 3 bases lay outside the gene matches. This CDR3 spans 13 amino acids. The CDR3 coding sequence is TGTGCCAGCAGCTCGACAGGGGCCGAGACCCAGTACTTC. This gives the protein CASSSTGAETQYF. The variable domain in full, with the rest retrieved from reference TRBV7-9 and TRBJ2-5, is DTGVSQNPRHKITKRGQNVTFRCDPISEHNRLYWYRQTLGQGPEFLTYFQNEAQLEKSRLLSDRFSAERPKGSFSTLEIQRTEQGDSAMYLCASSSTGAETQYFGPGTRLLVL.

The chain uses TRBV19 and TRBJ1-2, with 7 bases fitting TRBD1. This CDR3 has 15 residues. The V gene's germline CDR1 is LNHDA and CDR2 SQIVND (reference sequence). The V gene end was trimmed by 4 bases and the J gene end by 8 bases; junction bases not matched to a gene: 13. CDR3 sequence (DNA): TGTGCCAGTAGTACGTTGACAGGGTGGGGCGACGGCTACACCTTC. Translating gives CASSTLTGWGDGYTF.

This sequence joins TRBV7-9 and TRBJ2-5, with D perhaps matching TRBD1 (6 bases). Germline CDR1 is SEHNR and CDR2 is FQNEAQ (reference sequence). V was trimmed by 3 bases and J by 9 bases, leaving 17 bases between them. The length of the CDR3 is 14 residues. CDR3 sequence: CASSLAQGDEAQYF. CDR3 in DNA: TGTGCCAGCAGCTTGGCACAGGGTGACGAGGCCCAGTACTTC.

The chain carries TRBV12-5 and TRBJ1-1; no reliable D call. The CDR3 contains 13 residues. Trimming removed 1 base at V and 4 bases at J, with 7 bases between. Looked up from germline, CDR1 is LGHNT and CDR2 is FRNRAP. CDR3 sequence: CASGLAETTEAFF. The CDR3 coding sequence is TGTGCTAGTGGTTTGGCAGAAACCACTGAAGCTTTCTTT. The variable domain in full, with the rest retrieved from reference TRBV12-5 and TRBJ1-1, is DARVTQTPRHKVTEMGQEVTMRCQPILGHNTVFWYRQTMMQGLELLAYFRNRAPLDDSGMPKDRFSAEMPDATLATLKIQPSEPRDSAVYFCASGLAETTEAFFGQGTRLTVV.

This clone was seen a handful of times. The gene calls are TRBV2 and TRBJ1-4; D remains ambiguous. The V gene's germline CDR1 is SNHLY and CDR2 FYNNEI. The CDR3 consists of 13 residues. Deletions cut 8 bases from V and 4 bases from J, with 11 bases between. CDR3 amino acids: CASVGDLNEKLFF. CDR3 coding DNA: TGTGCCAGCGTGGGCGACCTTAATGAAAAACTGTTTTTT. Using reference TRBV2 and TRBJ1-4 for the parts outside the CDR3, the full variable domain is EPEVTQTPSHQVTQMGQEVILRCVPISNHLYFYWYRQILGQKVEFLVSFYNNEISEKSEIFDDQFSVERPDGSNFTLKIRSTKLEDSAMYFCASVGDLNEKLFFGSGTQLSVL.

The V gene is TRBV10-1, the J gene TRBJ2-1; D not resolved. With 6 bases removed from V and 4 bases from J, the gap between germline ends came to 10 bases. The length of the CDR3 is 13 residues. CDR1 is WNHNN, CDR2 SYGVQD, per germline (reference sequence). DNA for the CDR3: TGCGCCAGCAGCGCAACAGCATACAATGAGCAGTTCTTC. Protein product: CASSATAYNEQFF.

The V gene is TRBV5-1, the J gene TRBJ2-5, with D unclear. The ends were cut back, 0 bases at V and 3 bases at J, with 6 bases in the middle. Germline assignment: CDR1 SGHRS and CDR2 YFSETQ. The CDR3 contains 13 residues. CDR3 protein: CASSLGQEETQYF. The CDR3 coding sequence is TGCGCCAGCAGCTTGGGGCAGGAAGAGACCCAGTACTTC.

The gene calls are TRBV6-6 and TRBJ2-4, with D unresolved. The CDR3 runs 13 residues. Trimming removed 6 bases from V and 7 bases from J, with 13 bases in between. Per germline, CDR1 MNHNY and CDR2 SVGAGI (reference sequence). The CDR3 here is CASSAPRRNIQYF. CDR3 in DNA: TGTGCCAGCAGCGCTCCGCGCAGGAACATTCAGTACTTC.